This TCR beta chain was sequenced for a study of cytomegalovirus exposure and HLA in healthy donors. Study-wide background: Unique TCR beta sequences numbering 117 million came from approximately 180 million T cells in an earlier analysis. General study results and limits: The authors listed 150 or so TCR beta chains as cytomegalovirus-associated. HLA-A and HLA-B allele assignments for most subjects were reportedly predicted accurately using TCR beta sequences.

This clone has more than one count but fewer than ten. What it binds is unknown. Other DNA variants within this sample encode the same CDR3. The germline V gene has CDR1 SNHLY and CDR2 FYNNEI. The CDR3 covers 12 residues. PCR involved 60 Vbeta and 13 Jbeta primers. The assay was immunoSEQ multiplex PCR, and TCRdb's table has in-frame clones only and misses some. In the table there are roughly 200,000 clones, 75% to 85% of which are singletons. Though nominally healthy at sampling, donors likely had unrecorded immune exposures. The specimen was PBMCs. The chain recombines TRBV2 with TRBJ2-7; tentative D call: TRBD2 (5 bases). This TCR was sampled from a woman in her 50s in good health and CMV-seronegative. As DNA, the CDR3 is TGTTCCAAGCAGGAAGCGGCATACGAGCAGTACTTC. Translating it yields CSKQEAAYEQYF.